Listed below are T cell receptor beta chains from one sample, sequenced in a study of T cell repertoires in cytomegalovirus infection. Which antigens these TCRs recognize remains unknown. MiXCR, run by TCRdb on the reads, gives a single entry per CDR3 protein. The repertoire holds a few hundred thousand distinct CDR3 sequences, with 40% as singletons. The sequencing used cultured PBMCs, collected from culture after CMV antigen stimulation. The receptor set was obtained from a human donor in good health (CMV status not recorded). Some clones in this sample may be carry-over from other donors' samples. The CDR3 runs from the conserved cysteine through the conserved F or W. Fields, in order: V gene, D gene, clone size, J gene, CDR3 length, CDR3 DNA, CDR3 protein. The D gene is left open where the match is weak. Clone size is stated in some rows and not others, as once, few, many or a class when expanded.

V: TRBV12-3/TRBV12-4; D: TRBD1; size: few; J: TRBJ1-2; length: 14; DNA: TGTGCCAGCACTGACTGGACAGGGGGCTTTGGCTACACCTTC; CDR3: CASTDWTGGFGYTF
V: TRBV7-9; D: TRBD2; size: few; J: TRBJ2-3; length: 17; DNA: TGTGCCAGCAGCCCGGCCCTAGCGGGGATAAGCACAGATACGCAGTATTTT; CDR3: CASSPALAGISTDTQYF
V: TRBV7-9; D: TRBD1; size: few; J: TRBJ1-3; length: 16; DNA: TGTGCCCTTCCAGGGACAGGGGAGATCTCTGGAAACACCATATATTTT; CDR3: CALPGTGEISGNTIYF
V: TRBV20-1; D: NA; size: once; J: TRBJ2-5; length: 11; DNA: TGCAGTGCTCTCAGGGATGAGACCCAGTACTTC; CDR3: CSALRDETQYF
V: TRBV12-3/TRBV12-4; D: NA; size: few; J: TRBJ1-1; length: 13; DNA: TGTGCCAGCAGTTTGTTGGCCAACACTGAAGCTTTCTTT; CDR3: CASSLLANTEAFF
V: TRBV20-1; D: NA; size: NA; J: TRBJ2-1; length: 14; DNA: TGCAGTGCTAGAGCTACGGGGCGATCGCATGAGCAGTTCTTC; CDR3: CSARATGRSHEQFF
V: TRBV4-2; D: TRBD2; size: few; J: TRBJ2-3; length: 16; DNA: TGTGCCAGCAGCCAGGGGGGAAGCGGGAGCGTGGATACGCAGTATTTT; CDR3: CASSQGGSGSVDTQYF
V: TRBV6-1; D: TRBD1; size: few; J: TRBJ2-7; length: 15; DNA: TGTGCCAGCAGTAGAGGTGGGACAGGAGACTACGAGCAGTACTTC; CDR3: CASSRGGTGDYEQYF
V: TRBV2; D: NA; size: NA; J: TRBJ2-4; length: 14; DNA: TGTGCCAGCGTTTTGACCTGGGCCAAAAACATTCAGTACTTC; CDR3: CASVLTWAKNIQYF
V: TRBV6-1; D: TRBD2; size: NA; J: TRBJ2-1; length: 15; DNA: TGTGCCAGCAGCGTTGCGGGAGTCTCCTACAATGAGCGGTTCTTC; CDR3: CASSVAGVSYNERFF
V: TRBV4-3; D: NA; size: NA; J: TRBJ2-1; length: 15; DNA: TGCGCCAGCAGCCAAGGGCCGGGCCTCTACAATGAGCAGTTCTTC; CDR3: CASSQGPGLYNEQFF
V: TRBV5-4; D: NA; size: NA; J: TRBJ1-1; length: 14; DNA: TGTGCCAGCAGCACCTCCTACTTGGACACTGAAGCTTTCTTT; CDR3: CASSTSYLDTEAFF
V: TRBV6-2/TRBV6-3; D: NA; size: few; J: TRBJ1-2; length: 13; DNA: TGTGCCAGCAGTACTACAGGCTTCTATGGCTACACCTTC; CDR3: CASSTTGFYGYTF
V: TRBV7-2; D: TRBD1; size: NA; J: TRBJ2-5; length: 14; DNA: TGTGCCAGCAGCCGTCAGACAGGGCAAGAGACCCAGTACTTC; CDR3: CASSRQTGQETQYF
V: TRBV7-2; D: NA; size: NA; J: TRBJ1-2; length: 13; DNA: TGTGCCAGCACCCCTGACAGGATACATGGCTACACCTTC; CDR3: CASTPDRIHGYTF
V: TRBV19; D: TRBD1; size: NA; J: TRBJ2-3; length: 16; DNA: TGTGCCAGTAGTCGGGACAGCTCAGTGTCGGCAGATACGCAGTATTTT; CDR3: CASSRDSSVSADTQYF